This TCR beta chain emerged from a study of blood T cell repertoires in COVID-19. Study-wide background: The United States, Italy and Spain provided the acute and convalescent COVID-19 samples. Sample material is recorded as cDNA or gDNA derived from T cells, B-cell-depleted T cells, or PBMCs.

Original data processing: Nucleated cell number was recorded as an estimate derived from reference gene primer amplification. Profiled with immunoSEQ multiplex PCR; TCRdb holds only in-frame clones, not every one. For V, J and clone size, that table is used; D and trimming come from the DNA. Counted here are about 230,000 clones, over 75% occurring once; the ten biggest clones make up around a tenth. The CDR3 runs to 13 residues. Trimming took off 0 bases at V and 5 bases at J, with 8 bases between the two ends. CDR1 is SGDLS and CDR2 is YYNGEE in the germline V gene. This sequence joins TRBV9 and TRBJ2-5; the D is unclear. The specimen sequenced was peripheral blood. This TCR came from a man aged 50-59 years with COVID-19, enrolled during active disease. Here the CDR3 reads CASSVEERETQYF. In nucleotides, the CDR3 is TGTGCCAGCAGCGTAGAGGAGAGGGAGACCCAGTACTTC.